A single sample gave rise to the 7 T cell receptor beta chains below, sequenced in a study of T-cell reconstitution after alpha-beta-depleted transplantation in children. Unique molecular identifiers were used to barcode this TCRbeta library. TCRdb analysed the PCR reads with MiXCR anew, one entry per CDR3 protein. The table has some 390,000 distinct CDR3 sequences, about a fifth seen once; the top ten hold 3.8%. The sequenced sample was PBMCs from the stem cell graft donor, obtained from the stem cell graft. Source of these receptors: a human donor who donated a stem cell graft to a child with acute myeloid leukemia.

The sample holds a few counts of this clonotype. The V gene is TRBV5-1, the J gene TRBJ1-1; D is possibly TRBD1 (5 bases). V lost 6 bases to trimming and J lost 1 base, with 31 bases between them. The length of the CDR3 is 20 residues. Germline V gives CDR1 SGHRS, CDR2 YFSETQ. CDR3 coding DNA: TGCGCCAGCACCGGACGGACAAATTTATTCCCGGGAAACCCGAACACTGAAGCTTTCTTT. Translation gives CASTGRTNLFPGNPNTEAFF.

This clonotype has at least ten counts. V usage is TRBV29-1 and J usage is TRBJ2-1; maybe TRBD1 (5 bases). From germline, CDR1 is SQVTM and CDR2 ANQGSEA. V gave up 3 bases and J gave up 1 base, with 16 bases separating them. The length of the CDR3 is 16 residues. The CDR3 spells CSVEWSRVGSYNEQFF. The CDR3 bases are TGCAGCGTTGAGTGGTCCAGGGTGGGGTCCTACAATGAGCAGTTCTTC.

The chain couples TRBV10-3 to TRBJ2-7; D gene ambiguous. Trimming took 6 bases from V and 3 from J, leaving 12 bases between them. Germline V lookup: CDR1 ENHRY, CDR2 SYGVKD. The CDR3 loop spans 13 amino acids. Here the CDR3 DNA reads TGTGCCATCAGCCAGAGCCCCTTCTACGAGCAGTACTTC. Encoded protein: CAISQSPFYEQYF.

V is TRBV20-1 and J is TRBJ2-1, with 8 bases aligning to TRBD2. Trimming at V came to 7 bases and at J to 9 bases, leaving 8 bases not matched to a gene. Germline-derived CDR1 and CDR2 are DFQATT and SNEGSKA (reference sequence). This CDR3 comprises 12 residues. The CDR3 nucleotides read TGCAGTGTCAGGGCGGGGGGCGGTGAGCAGTTCTTC. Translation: CSVRAGGGEQFF.

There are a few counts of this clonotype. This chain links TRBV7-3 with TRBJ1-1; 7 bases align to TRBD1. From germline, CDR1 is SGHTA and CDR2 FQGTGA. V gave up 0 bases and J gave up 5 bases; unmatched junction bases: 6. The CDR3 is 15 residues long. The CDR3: CASSLTTGMGTEAFF. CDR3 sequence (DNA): TGTGCCAGCAGCTTAACGACAGGGATGGGGACTGAAGCTTTCTTT.

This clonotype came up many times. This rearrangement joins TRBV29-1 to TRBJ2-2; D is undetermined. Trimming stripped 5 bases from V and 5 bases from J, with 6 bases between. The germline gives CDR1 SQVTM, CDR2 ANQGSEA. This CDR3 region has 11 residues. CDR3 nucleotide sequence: TGCAGCGTTTTCATGACCGGGGAGCTGTTTTTT. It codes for CSVFMTGELFF.

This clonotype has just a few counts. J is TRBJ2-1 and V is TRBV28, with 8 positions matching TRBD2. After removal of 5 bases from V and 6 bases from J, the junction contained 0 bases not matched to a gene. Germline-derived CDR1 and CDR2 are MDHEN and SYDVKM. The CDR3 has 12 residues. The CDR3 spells CASSRGGNEQFF. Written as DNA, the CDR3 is TGTGCCAGCAGTCGGGGGGGCAATGAGCAGTTCTTC.